The next 24 T cell receptor beta chains were all read from a single sample in a study of regulatory T cells. General observations from the study: Regulatory T cells from CD3G-deficient patients were less diverse than autologous conventional CD4+ cells and control regulatory cells.

No cognate antigen is known for these TCRs. Primers: 52 TRBV forward and 13 TRBJ reverse. Clones were read by immunoSEQ multiplex PCR, and TCRdb kept only the in-frame ones, dropping some. The top ten hold around 3.4% of the sample, which has approximately 3,100 clones, around 96% seen once. The sequenced sample was CD4+ Tregs sorted from blood. The receptor set was obtained from a person aged 18-30 years with CD3G deficiency.

The chain couples TRBV11-1 to TRBJ2-1; 7 bases map to TRBD1. Germline assignment: CDR1 SGHAT and CDR2 FQDESV (reference sequence). V lost 3 bases and J lost 9; bases outside the gene matches: 5. The CDR3 is made up of 13 amino acids. CDR3 in amino acids: CASSLRGLGEQFF. The CDR3 DNA follows: TGTGCCAGCAGCTTGAGGGGGCTGGGTGAGCAGTTCTTC.

This chain joins TRBV7-9 and TRBJ2-1, with 9 bases lining up with TRBD2. The germline CDR1 and CDR2 sequences are SEHNR and FQNEAQ (reference sequence). V gave up 1 base and J gave up 4 bases; unmatched junction bases: 2. The CDR3 spans 15 residues. In nucleotides, the CDR3 is TGTGCCAGCAGCTTAGAACTAGCGGGTTACAATGAGCAGTTCTTC. Translating it yields CASSLELAGYNEQFF.

This clone was detected once. The chain joins TRBV6-1 to TRBJ1-6; D gene uncertain. Deletions cut 0 bases from V and 4 bases from J, with 7 bases between. This CDR3 is 15 amino acids long. Germline V gives CDR1 MNHNS, CDR2 SASEGT. The CDR3 nucleotides read TGTGCCAGCAGTGAAGCCCCAAGGTATAATTCACCCCTCCACTTT. Residues: CASSEAPRYNSPLHF.

CDR3 DNA sequence: TGTGCCAGCGGGAAAAGCTCCTACGAGCAGTACTTC. It is translated as CASGKSSYEQYF. The chain carries TRBV10-3 and TRBJ2-7, with TRBD2 as a possible D gene (6 bases). CDR1 ENHRY and CDR2 SYGVKD come from the germline V gene. The germline V and J ends were trimmed by 10 bases and 0 bases, with 10 bases remaining between them. The CDR3 has 12 residues.

The chain couples TRBV6-1 to TRBJ2-5; D gene uncertain. CDR3 length: 15 residues. V lost 5 bases, J lost 1 base, and 14 bases lay in between. The germline V gene has CDR1 MNHNS and CDR2 SASEGT. CDR3: CASSRTPDFQETQYF. In DNA, the CDR3 is TGTGCCAGCAGTAGAACCCCTGACTTCCAAGAGACCCAGTACTTC.

The V and J genes are TRBV2 and TRBJ2-1; 14 bases map to TRBD2. V lost 4 bases, J lost 8 bases, and 4 bases stayed unmatched. Germline-derived CDR1 and CDR2 are SNHLY and FYNNEI. The CDR3 consists of 15 residues. The CDR3 here is CASSGTSGGTDEQFF. The CDR3 coding sequence is TGTGCCAGCAGTGGGACTAGCGGGGGGACGGATGAGCAGTTCTTC.

The V gene is TRBV6-7, the J gene TRBJ1-1, with D unclear. TRBV6-7 falls under the ORF class, with uncertain function. V dropped 7 bases and J dropped 10 bases, with 7 bases sitting between them. The CDR3 loop spans 9 amino acids. Here the CDR3 DNA reads TGTGCCAGCAAGATCGGAGCTTTCTTT. The encoded protein is CASKIGAFF.

The J gene is TRBJ2-7, the V gene TRBV10-3; tentatively, D is TRBD2 (5 bases). This CDR3 region has 13 residues. Germline V gives CDR1 ENHRY, CDR2 SYGVKD. With 1 base removed from V and 3 bases from J, the gap between germline ends came to 7 bases. The CDR3 reads CAISEWEHYEQYF. The CDR3 nucleotides are TGTGCCATCAGTGAGTGGGAGCACTACGAGCAGTACTTC.

The genes are TRBV27 and TRBJ2-3, with 12 bases aligning to TRBD2. The CDR3 length is 14 residues. V was clipped by 7 bases and J by 13 bases; unmatched bases: 12. Germline V gives CDR1 MNHEY, CDR2 SMNVEV (reference sequence). This CDR3 is CASKPMTSGGPEYF. CDR3 DNA sequence: TGTGCCAGCAAGCCAATGACTAGCGGGGGACCAGAGTATTTT.

The chain has TRBV18 and TRBJ1-6; the match to TRBD1 covers 9 bases. CDR1 is KGHSH and CDR2 is LQKENI in the germline V gene. The CDR3 contains 15 residues. V trimming: 3 bases; J trimming: 5 bases; junction bases outside the gene matches: 2. CDR3 sequence reads: CASSPTGGHNSPLHF. The CDR3 DNA sequence: TGTGCCAGCTCACCGACAGGGGGACATAATTCACCCCTCCACTTT.

The chain uses TRBV7-8 and TRBJ2-1, with 10 bases lining up with TRBD2. Losses at the gene ends were 1 base for V and 10 bases for J; bases not matched to a gene: 4. The CDR3 is 14 amino acids. Germline CDR1 SGHVS, CDR2 FQNEAQ. The CDR3, as DNA: TGTGCCAGCAGCTTAGTGCTACTAGCGGGAGAGCAGTTCTTC. It yields the protein CASSLVLLAGEQFF.

The chain combines TRBV7-9 with TRBJ2-5; possible D gene TRBD1, 6 bases. Trimming left V 1 base short and J 0 bases short, with 6 bases between. Germline CDR1 SEHNR, CDR2 FQNEAQ (reference sequence). The length of the CDR3 is 14 residues. The CDR3 coding sequence is TGTGCCAGCAGCTTAGGACAGGACCAAGAGACCCAGTACTTC. Protein product: CASSLGQDQETQYF.

This chain connects TRBV5-1 to TRBJ2-5, with D unclear. The end of the DNA is better explained by TRBJ2-7, so the J call may be wrong. Germline CDR1 and CDR2: SGHRS and YFSETQ. The CDR3 length is 13 residues. DNA of the CDR3: TGCGCCAGCAGCTTGGGCCCCTTTTACGAGCAGTACTTC. Amino acids: CASSLGPFYEQYF.

The J gene is TRBJ2-2, the V gene TRBV5-1, with D possibly matching TRBD2 (6 bases). V was shortened by 1 base and J by 0 bases, with 19 bases between the two germline ends. Germline values: CDR1 SGHRS, CDR2 YFSETQ. This CDR3 is built from 19 residues. DNA of the CDR3: TGCGCCAGCAGCTTGACCCTTGCCAGTGGGACTTCGAACACCGGGGAGCTGTTTTTT. Encoded protein: CASSLTLASGTSNTGELFF.

This clone was recorded only once. The rearrangement joins TRBV9 to TRBJ2-6; D is ambiguous. Trimming stripped 7 bases from V and 5 bases from J, with 22 bases between. CDR1 and CDR2 from the germline V gene are SGDLS and YYNGEE. This CDR3 spans 17 amino acids. DNA for the CDR3: TGTGCCAGCCGGTGTAGGTACTCAAACAGTCGGGCCAACGTCCTGACTTTC. It specifies CASRCRYSNSRANVLTF.

The chain joins TRBV28 to TRBJ1-1; D perhaps matches TRBD1 (5 bases). Trimming pared 6 bases from V and 6 bases from J, leaving 20 bases between. Germline V gene lookup returns CDR1 MDHEN and CDR2 SYDVKM. The CDR3 totals 15 residues. The CDR3 nucleotides read TGTGCCAGCAGCCCCCCTGGGGTTCAGGGCGCTGAAGCTTTCTTT. Translated, it gives CASSPPGVQGAEAFF. Looking up the rest from reference TRBV28 and TRBJ1-1 gives the full variable domain: DVKVTQSSRYLVKRTGEKVFLECVQDMDHENMFWYRQDPGLGLRLIYFSYDVKMKEKGDIPEGYSVSREKKERFSLILESASTNQTSMYLCASSPPGVQGAEAFFGQGTRLTVV.

The chain couples TRBV18 to TRBJ2-5; 8 bases agree with TRBD1. The length of the CDR3 is 16 residues. Germline V gene sequence: CDR1 KGHSH, CDR2 LQKENI. Losses at the gene ends were 2 bases for V and 5 bases for J; bases not matched to a gene: 10. The CDR3 sequence is CASSPSMRQGIETQYF. For the CDR3, the DNA is TGTGCCAGCTCACCATCTATGCGACAGGGGATCGAGACCCAGTACTTC.

This chain joins TRBV6-1 and TRBJ2-7; D gene uncertain. V was pared by 2 bases and J by 0 bases, with 11 bases between. Germline V gives CDR1 MNHNS, CDR2 SASEGT. CDR3 length: 15 amino acids. The CDR3, as DNA: TGTGCCAGCAGTGAATGGGCGCCAAGCTCCTACGAGCAGTACTTC. It yields the protein CASSEWAPSSYEQYF.

The chain employs TRBV5-1 and TRBJ1-1; no clear D gene. Trimming pared 2 bases from V and 1 base from J, leaving 6 bases between. CDR1 and CDR2 from the germline V gene are SGHRS and YFSETQ. The CDR3 runs to 13 residues. The CDR3 loop reads CASSLTGNTEAFF. The DNA for the CDR3 is TGCGCCAGCAGCTTAACGGGGAACACTGAAGCTTTCTTT.

A single count supports this clone. V and J are TRBV29-1 and TRBJ2-5; D gene unclear. CDR1 is SQVTM, CDR2 ANQGSEA, per germline. This CDR3 spans 11 amino acids. Deletions cut 0 bases from V and 5 bases from J, with 4 bases between. This CDR3 reads CSVEDGETQYF. The CDR3 bases are TGCAGCGTTGAAGATGGGGAGACCCAGTACTTC.

The J gene is TRBJ1-2, the V gene TRBV5-1, with 12 bases lining up with TRBD1. Germline V gives CDR1 SGHRS, CDR2 YFSETQ. V was clipped by 1 base and J by 4 bases; unmatched bases: 5. This CDR3 contains 16 residues. In DNA, the CDR3 is TGCGCCAGCAGCTTGAAAGGGACAGGGGGCGTCTATGGCTACACCTTC. Protein sequence: CASSLKGTGGVYGYTF.

The DNA of the CDR3 is TGTGCCAGCAGCTCCGGGAGAAAGACCGGGGAGCTGTTTTTT. Its translation: CASSSGRKTGELFF. The chain links TRBV28 to TRBJ2-2, with a weak D call TRBD2 (6 bases). The CDR3 contains 14 residues. Trimming shortened V by 6 bases and J by 5 bases, and 13 bases separated the two germline ends. The germline V gene encodes CDR1 MDHEN and CDR2 SYDVKM.

The gene calls are TRBV28 and TRBJ1-2, with D uncertain. The CDR3 length is 14 residues. CDR1 MDHEN and CDR2 SYDVKM come from the germline V gene. Trimming left V 7 bases short and J 3 bases short, with 15 bases between. The DNA for the CDR3 is TGTGCCAGCACCTCAAGGGCTTTGGACTATGGCTACACCTTC. Protein sequence: CASTSRALDYGYTF.

This chain's CDR3 is CARGQGVAGANVLTF. The CDR3 bases are TGTGCCAGGGGACAGGGGGTAGCTGGGGCCAACGTCCTGACTTTC. V is TRBV6-4 and J is TRBJ2-6; TRBD1 matches 11 bases. The CDR3 has 15 residues. The trim removed 9 bases at V and 2 bases at J, leaving 3 bases unmatched. Per the germline V gene, CDR1 is MRHNA and CDR2 is SNTAGT.